This record covers a single TCR beta chain. A read error is possible here, since a much larger clone lies one base away. The data are from a study of blood T cell repertoires in COVID-19. Data came from immunoSEQ multiplex PCR; TCRdb stores just in-frame clones and leaves some out. The data show 400,000 or so clones, 85% to 90% seen once. V trimming: 4 bases; J trimming: 7 bases; junction bases outside the gene matches: 2. The CDR3 length is 12 residues. From germline, CDR1 is MNHEY and CDR2 SMNVEV (reference sequence). The receptor comes from a man in his late teens or twenties with COVID-19, enrolled during active disease. The sample comprised peripheral blood. J is TRBJ1-2 and V is TRBV27; 8 bases align to TRBD1. The CDR3 reads CASSSGGVGYTF. The CDR3, as DNA: TGTGCCAGCAGTTCAGGGGGCGTTGGCTACACCTTC.